The 2 T cell receptor beta chains below come from one sample, sequenced in a study of human T cells and chemical hapten exposure. TCRdb recomputed calls from the RACE reads with MiXCR, one row per CDR3 protein. The sample has some 180,000 distinct CDR3 sequences, 20% to 25% seen once. Described time point: patch test 1, 2 weeks after DPC sensitization. Treatment meaning: therapeutic diphenylcyclopropenone sensitization with weekly scalp DPC. This specimen consisted of whole blood, obtained in connection with sensitization to the hapten diphenylcyclopropenone (DPC). These receptors were obtained from a woman between 45 and 65 years old with alopecia areata. Some clones in this sample may be carry-over from other donors' samples.

V gene TRBV6-5 combines with J gene TRBJ2-2, with TRBD1 matching 9 bases. This CDR3 spans 16 amino acids. Germline V gene lookup returns CDR1 MNHEY and CDR2 SVGAGI. V was clipped by 6 bases and J by 3 bases; unmatched bases: 8. Here the CDR3 reads CASSQITGGDTGELFF. Written as DNA, the CDR3 is TGTGCCAGCAGCCAAATCACAGGGGGCGACACCGGGGAGCTGTTTTTT.

This clonotype has just one count. At one end the junction does not follow the germline gene, possibly because of a read error. This chain joins TRBV2 and TRBJ1-1; TRBD1 matches 8 bases. The CDR3 spans 21 residues. Germline CDR1 is SNHLY and CDR2 is FYNNEI. CDR3 in amino acids: CASSEEGATGRGRFVNTEAYF. The CDR3 nucleotides read TGTGCCAGCAGTGAAGAGGGGGCCACAGGCAGGGGGCGCTTCGTGAACACTGAAGCTTACTTT.